Below are 21 T cell receptor beta chains sequenced from a single sample in a study of breast tumors, draining lymph nodes, adjacent tissues. TCRdb called the multiplex PCR reads again in MiXCR, with one record for every CDR3 protein. The sample comprises about 220,000 distinct CDR3 sequences, around 35% of which are singletons, and roughly 3.5% rests with the top ten. Breast cancer patients provided tissue from their axillary draining lymph nodes. The sequenced sample consisted of axillary lymph node tissue. These receptors were taken from a female donor with breast cancer. Some clones in this sample may be carry-over from other donors' samples.

This clonotype was seen many times. The chain links TRBV4-2 to TRBJ1-2; 9 positions match TRBD1. Germline V gene sequence: CDR1 LGHNA, CDR2 YNFKEQ. Unmatched junction bases numbered 12, after V lost 1 base and J lost 6 bases. CDR3 length: 17 residues. The CDR3 sequence: CASSQVPPQQGADGYTF. Written as DNA, the CDR3 is TGTGCCAGCAGCCAAGTCCCTCCACAACAGGGGGCGGATGGCTACACCTTC.

The chain is built from TRBV7-2 and TRBJ1-6; 9 bases agree with TRBD1. The CDR3 length is 18 residues. J was trimmed by 3 bases and V by 7 bases; bases with no gene match: 13. Per the germline V gene, CDR1 is SGHTA and CDR2 is FQGNSA. The CDR3 nucleotides are TGTGCCAGCATCTCACCGGGACAGGGCGCGGGCTATAATTCACCCCTCCACTTT. It encodes CASISPGQGAGYNSPLHF.

On this clonotype: This sequence may be a read error, since a much larger clone differs from it by one base. The final CDR3 position lacks the conserved phenylalanine or tryptophan, pointing to a likely read error. The chain employs TRBV19 and TRBJ1-2; 10 bases agree with TRBD1. CDR1 LNHDA and CDR2 SQIVND come from the germline V gene (reference sequence). CDR3 length equals 16 residues. V shed 6 bases, J shed 4 bases, and the junction held 11 bases outside the gene matches. This CDR3 reads CASRVSGTGVGYGYTS. As DNA, the CDR3 is TGTGCCAGTAGAGTATCCGGGACAGGGGTTGGCTATGGCTACACCTCC.

The chain is built from TRBV20-1 and TRBJ1-4, with 8 bases matching TRBD1. Per germline, CDR1 DFQATT and CDR2 SNEGSKA (reference sequence). The ends lost 2 bases at V and 7 bases at J; junction bases unmatched: 3. The length of the CDR3 is 13 residues. This chain's CDR3 is CSARRQGPEKLFF. DNA of the CDR3: TGCAGTGCTAGAAGACAGGGGCCTGAAAAACTGTTTTTT.

At least ten counts were recorded for this clonotype. The J gene is TRBJ2-7, the V gene TRBV29-1; possible D gene TRBD2, 6 bases. Trimming shortened V by 2 bases and J by 6 bases, and 14 bases separated the two germline ends. Germline V CDR1 and CDR2: SQVTM, ANQGSEA. This CDR3 region has 13 residues. The CDR3 coding sequence is TGCAGCGTTGAAAGGGCCGCGGGGCGCGAGCAGTACTTC. Translating gives CSVERAAGREQYF.

The chain uses TRBV18 and TRBJ2-7, with TRBD2 matching 7 bases. CDR1 is KGHSH, CDR2 LQKENI, per germline. J lost 0 bases, V lost 1 base, and 6 bases had no gene match. The CDR3 sequence is 16 residues long. CDR3 sequence reads: CASSPLASGSSYEQYF. CDR3 bases: TGTGCCAGCTCACCACTGGCTAGCGGAAGCTCCTACGAGCAGTACTTC.

Turning to this clonotype: A junction boundary mismatches the germline segment, possibly from a read error. The genes are TRBV6-5 and TRBJ2-2; 10 bases agree with TRBD1. CDR1 and CDR2 (germline): MNHEY, SVGAGI. CDR3 length equals 14 residues. CDR3 protein: CASSRLTGGGEPFF. In nucleotides, the CDR3 is TGTGCCAGCAGTCGGCTGACAGGGGGCGGAGAGCCGTTTTTT.

This clonotype was seen repeatedly, ten times or more. The V call is TRBV19, the J call TRBJ1-3, with 9 nucleotides matching TRBD1. The germline gives CDR1 LNHDA, CDR2 SQIVND (reference sequence). The CDR3 runs 18 residues. The V and J ends lost 5 bases and 0 bases, in that order; junction bases with no gene match: 11. The CDR3 sequence is CASSVIRDRADSGNTIYF. The CDR3 bases are TGTGCCAGTAGTGTCATACGGGACAGGGCAGACTCTGGAAACACCATATATTTT.

In this sample, this clonotype turned up many times. The chain recombines TRBV7-9 with TRBJ2-1; maybe TRBD2 (5 bases). V shed 5 bases and J shed 4 bases, with 15 bases lying between them. In germline, CDR1 is SEHNR, CDR2 FQNEAQ (reference sequence). This CDR3 contains 15 residues. CDR3 coding DNA: TGTGCCAGCAGCCCCCGGGGTGGGAAGTACAATGAGCAGTTCTTC. This codes for CASSPRGGKYNEQFF.

V usage is TRBV7-2 and J usage is TRBJ2-4; 7 nucleotides align to TRBD2. The trim removed 5 bases at V and 2 bases at J, leaving 9 bases unmatched. The CDR3 has 16 residues. Germline V gives CDR1 SGHTA, CDR2 FQGNSA. CDR3 protein: CASSLGLPKTKNIQYF. CDR3 DNA sequence: TGTGCCAGCAGCCTGGGACTACCTAAGACCAAAAACATTCAGTACTTC.

This clonotype was seen a handful of times. This rearrangement joins TRBV28 to TRBJ1-5; the D gene is possibly TRBD1 (6 bases). The V and J ends lost 7 bases and 3 bases respectively, with 10 bases between them. The CDR3 consists of 13 residues. From germline, CDR1 is MDHEN and CDR2 SYDVKM. The CDR3 DNA reads as TGTGCCAGCAAGGACAGTTACAATCAGCCCCAGCATTTT. Protein product: CASKDSYNQPQHF.

In regard to this clonotype: No conserved phenylalanine or tryptophan is present at the end of the CDR3, so a read error is the likely explanation. It is unclear where the CDR3 begins or ends on the DNA, so no DNA is shown, and the CDR3 is as TCRdb lists it. V usage is TRBV9 and J usage is TRBJ2-6. The CDR3 length equals 9 residues, ends included. Germline assignment: CDR1 SGDLS and CDR2 YYNGEE. CDR3 sequence: CASSVAPTL.

On this clonotype itself: A much larger clone lies one base from this, so it may be a read error. The chain employs TRBV14 and TRBJ2-1, with D perhaps matching TRBD2 (5 bases). This CDR3 is 14 amino acids long. The V gene lost 1 base and the J gene lost 14 bases, with 18 bases spanning the gap. The germline V gene encodes CDR1 SGHDN and CDR2 FVKESK. The CDR3 sequence: CASSQALLRGGEFF. The CDR3 nucleotides are TGTGCCAGCAGCCAAGCGTTACTTCGGGGTGGGGAGTTCTTC.

This clonotype was detected many times. This chain joins TRBV15 and TRBJ2-3, with 8 bases identical to TRBD1. In germline, CDR1 is LNHNV, CDR2 YYDKDF (reference sequence). V gave up 3 bases and J gave up 3 bases; unmatched junction bases: 2. The CDR3 contains 14 residues. CDR3 nucleotide sequence: TGTGCCACCAGCAGGACAGGGGAGACAGATACGCAGTATTTT. Its translation is CATSRTGETDTQYF. The full variable domain, with the rest looked up from reference TRBV15 and TRBJ2-3, is DAMVIQNPRYQVTQFGKPVTLSCSQTLNHNVMYWYQQKSSQAPKLLFHYYDKDFNNEADTPDNFQSRRPNTSFCFLDIRSPGLGDTAMYLCATSRTGETDTQYFGPGTRLTVL.

This clonotype came up many times. V usage is TRBV7-2 and J usage is TRBJ2-4, with D perhaps TRBD1 or TRBD2 (5 bases each). The CDR3 extends over 16 amino acids. V was pared by 3 bases and J by 6 bases, with 18 bases between. Germline CDR1 SGHTA, CDR2 FQGNSA. DNA of the CDR3: TGTGCCAGCAGCTTGAGAGGGGTCATGGGGCTAAACATTCAGTACTTC. It encodes CASSLRGVMGLNIQYF.

In this sample, this clonotype turned up many times. The chain carries TRBV15 and TRBJ2-2; perhaps D is TRBD1 or TRBD2 (5 bases each). The CDR3 is 15 amino acids. Germline CDR1 is LNHNV and CDR2 is YYDKDF (reference sequence). Trimming left V 1 base short and J 4 bases short, with 10 bases between. CDR3 amino acids: CATSRVTGATGELFF. The CDR3 DNA reads as TGTGCCACCAGCAGAGTAACCGGGGCCACCGGGGAGCTGTTTTTT. The full variable domain, rest sourced from reference TRBV15 and TRBJ2-2, is DAMVIQNPRYQVTQFGKPVTLSCSQTLNHNVMYWYQQKSSQAPKLLFHYYDKDFNNEADTPDNFQSRRPNTSFCFLDIRSPGLGDTAMYLCATSRVTGATGELFFGEGSRLTVL.

CDR3 nucleotides: TGTGCCAGCACCTTCTTTCGGGGGACTTCGGGAGTAGGATCACCCCTCCACTTT. Protein product: CASTFFRGTSGVGSPLHF. The chain joins TRBV5-6 to TRBJ1-6, with a tentative D call TRBD1 (5 bases). Germline V gene lookup returns CDR1 SGHDT and CDR2 YYEEEE. The CDR3 has 18 amino acids. V lost 6 bases and J 10 bases, leaving 29 bases between the germline ends.

This clonotype was observed a handful of times. V gene TRBV6-5 combines with J gene TRBJ2-7, with a possible D match to TRBD2 (5 bases). Deletions cut 5 bases from V and 4 bases from J, with 18 bases between. The V gene's germline CDR1 is MNHEY and CDR2 SVGAGI. The CDR3 is 15 amino acids. This CDR3 is CASSHTAERDYEQYF. DNA of the CDR3: TGTGCCAGCAGTCACACGGCGGAGAGGGATTACGAGCAGTACTTC.

This clonotype was detected many times. This sequence may be a read error, since a much larger clone differs from it by one base. This sequence joins TRBV14 and TRBJ2-5; D is uncertain. The CDR3 loop spans 17 amino acids. V was clipped by 0 bases and J by 7 bases, with 21 bases between them. CDR1 SGHDN and CDR2 FVKESK come from the germline V gene. The DNA for the CDR3 is TGTGCCAGCAGCCAAGATTGGGAAGGTGATAGGAGTGCGACCCAGTACTTC. Protein product: CASSQDWEGDRSATQYF.

This clonotype was seen many times. This chain connects TRBV7-3 to TRBJ2-1; the match to TRBD1 covers 7 bases. This CDR3 comprises 13 residues. Germline CDR1 is SGHTA and CDR2 is FQGTGA. With 3 bases clipped from V and 9 bases from J, the junction kept 5 bases outside the gene matches. CDR3 loop: CASSFKQGTEQFF. In nucleotides, the CDR3 is TGTGCCAGCAGCTTTAAACAGGGGACTGAGCAGTTCTTC.

Worth noting for this clonotype: A much larger clone lies a single base off, so this may be a read error. V and J are TRBV11-2 and TRBJ2-7; D gene ambiguous. The germline V gene has CDR1 SGHAT and CDR2 FQNNGV. Between the trimmed V and J ends, which lost 0 bases and 4 bases, there was a span of 13 bases. This CDR3 contains 15 residues. CDR3 coding DNA: TGTGCCAGCAGCTTAGAGGTTCAGGCTCGGTACGAGCAGTACTTC. Translating it yields CASSLEVQARYEQYF.